Each of the 8 T cell receptor beta chains below was sequenced from the same sample in a study of blood T cell repertoires in COVID-19 (dated by TCRdb to the early 2020s). The protocol used for the library was the immunoSEQ multiplex PCR assay. TCRdb took this table from immuneACCESS and kept in-frame rearrangements with V and J called. Such tables lack part of the clones; where checked against another copy, unresolved V genes explain under half of the gap, and the rest is unexplained. This sample has over 55,000 clones in its table, and around 80% of those were observed once. The ten largest make up approximately 15% of the sample. What was sequenced was peripheral blood. These receptors all come from a woman older than 75 with acute or convalescent COVID-19.

The rearrangement uses TRBV5-4 and TRBJ2-7, with a possible D match to TRBD2 (6 bases). The CDR3 length is 16 residues. The V end lost 3 bases, the J end lost 0 bases, and 16 bases lay between the germline ends. CDR1 SGHNT and CDR2 YYREEE come from the germline V gene (reference sequence). CDR3 DNA sequence: TGTGCCAGCAGCTCCCCCTCGACGGGACTCTCCTACGAGCAGTACTTC. Translating it yields CASSSPSTGLSYEQYF.

This sequence joins TRBV19 and TRBJ1-2, with unresolved D. This CDR3 has 11 residues. The germline V and J ends were trimmed by 6 bases and 3 bases, with 5 bases remaining between them. Germline CDR1 and CDR2: LNHDA and SQIVND (reference sequence). Here the CDR3 reads CASSRDYGYTF. The CDR3 DNA reads as TGTGCCAGTAGCCGGGACTATGGCTACACCTTC.

The chain is built from TRBV28 and TRBJ2-2; 8 bases are a match to TRBD2. CDR1 MDHEN and CDR2 SYDVKM come from the germline V gene. The CDR3 has 14 residues. The V and J ends lost 6 bases and 5 bases, in that order; junction bases with no gene match: 5. CDR3 loop: CASRTSAVTGELFF. CDR3 sequence (DNA): TGTGCCAGCAGGACTAGCGCCGTAACCGGGGAGCTGTTTTTT.

This sequence joins TRBV6-2 or TRBV6-3 and TRBJ1-5; D gene uncertain. Germline values: CDR1 MNHEY, CDR2 SVGEGT. CDR3 size: 16 residues. The V and J ends lost 1 base and 0 bases respectively, with 10 bases between them. The CDR3 loop is CASSYWGGYSNQPQHF. Here the CDR3 DNA reads TGTGCCAGCAGTTACTGGGGAGGGTATAGCAATCAGCCCCAGCATTTT.

The V gene is TRBV12-5, the J gene TRBJ1-2; 8 bases agree with TRBD1. This CDR3 comprises 20 residues. Unmatched junction bases numbered 20, after V lost 0 bases and J lost 5 bases. The germline V gene has CDR1 LGHNT and CDR2 FRNRAP. The CDR3 DNA reads as TGTGCTAGTGGTTTGGTACCCCGGATCCGAGGGGGACAGGATGATTATGGCTACACCTTC. The encoded protein is CASGLVPRIRGGQDDYGYTF.

The chain carries TRBV2 and TRBJ1-5, with TRBD1 identical over 9 bases. Germline CDR1 SNHLY, CDR2 FYNNEI. With 4 bases clipped from V and 6 bases from J, the junction kept 10 bases outside the gene matches. CDR3 length: 16 amino acids. The DNA of the CDR3 is TGTGCCAGCAGTGCTCCGAGGACAGGGGAAGGTCAGCCCCAGCATTTT. Protein sequence: CASSAPRTGEGQPQHF.

The chain is built from TRBV5-1 and TRBJ1-2, with D uncertain. The CDR3 contains 16 residues. CDR1 and CDR2 (germline): SGHRS, YFSETQ. V was cut by 0 bases and J by 4 bases, with 16 bases left in between. The CDR3 here is CASSLGAGQAPYGYTF. In DNA, the CDR3 is TGCGCCAGCAGCTTGGGGGCAGGCCAGGCCCCCTATGGCTACACCTTC. The whole variable domain, remainder taken from reference TRBV5-1 and TRBJ1-2, is KAGVTQTPRYLIKTRGQQVTLSCSPISGHRSVSWYQQTPGQGLQFLFEYFSETQRNKGNFPGRFSGRQFSNSRSEMNVSTLELGDSALYLCASSLGAGQAPYGYTFGSGTRLTVV.

The chain employs TRBV11-2 and TRBJ2-1; 9 bases match TRBD2. The junction had 8 bases not matched to a gene; V was cut back by 5 bases and J by 6 bases. This CDR3 is built from 15 residues. Germline CDR1 is SGHAT and CDR2 is FQNNGV. The CDR3 DNA reads as TGTGCCAGCAGCGGGATAGGCGGGAGGGTCAATGAGCAGTTCTTC. Residues: CASSGIGGRVNEQFF.